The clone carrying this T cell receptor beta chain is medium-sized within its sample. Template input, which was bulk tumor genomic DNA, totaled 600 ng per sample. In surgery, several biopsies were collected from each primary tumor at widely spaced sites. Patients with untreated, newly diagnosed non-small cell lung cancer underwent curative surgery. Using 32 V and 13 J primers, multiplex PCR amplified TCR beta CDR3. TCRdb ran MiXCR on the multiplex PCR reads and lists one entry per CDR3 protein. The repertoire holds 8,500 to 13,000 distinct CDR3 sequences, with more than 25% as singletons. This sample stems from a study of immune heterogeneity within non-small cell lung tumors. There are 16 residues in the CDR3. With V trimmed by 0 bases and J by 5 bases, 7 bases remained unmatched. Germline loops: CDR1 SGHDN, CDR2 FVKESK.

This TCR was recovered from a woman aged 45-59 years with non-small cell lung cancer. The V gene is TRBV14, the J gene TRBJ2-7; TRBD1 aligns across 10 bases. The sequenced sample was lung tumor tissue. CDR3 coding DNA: TGTGCCAGCAGCCAAGAAGGGAGGGACAGGGGTGACGAGCAGTACTTC. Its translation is CASSQEGRDRGDEQYF. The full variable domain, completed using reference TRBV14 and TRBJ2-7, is EAGVTQFPSHSVIEKGQTVTLRCDPISGHDNLYWYRRVMGKEIKFLLHFVKESKQDESGMPNNRFLAERTGGTYSTLKVQPAELEDSGVYFCASSQEGRDRGDEQYFGPGTRLTVT.